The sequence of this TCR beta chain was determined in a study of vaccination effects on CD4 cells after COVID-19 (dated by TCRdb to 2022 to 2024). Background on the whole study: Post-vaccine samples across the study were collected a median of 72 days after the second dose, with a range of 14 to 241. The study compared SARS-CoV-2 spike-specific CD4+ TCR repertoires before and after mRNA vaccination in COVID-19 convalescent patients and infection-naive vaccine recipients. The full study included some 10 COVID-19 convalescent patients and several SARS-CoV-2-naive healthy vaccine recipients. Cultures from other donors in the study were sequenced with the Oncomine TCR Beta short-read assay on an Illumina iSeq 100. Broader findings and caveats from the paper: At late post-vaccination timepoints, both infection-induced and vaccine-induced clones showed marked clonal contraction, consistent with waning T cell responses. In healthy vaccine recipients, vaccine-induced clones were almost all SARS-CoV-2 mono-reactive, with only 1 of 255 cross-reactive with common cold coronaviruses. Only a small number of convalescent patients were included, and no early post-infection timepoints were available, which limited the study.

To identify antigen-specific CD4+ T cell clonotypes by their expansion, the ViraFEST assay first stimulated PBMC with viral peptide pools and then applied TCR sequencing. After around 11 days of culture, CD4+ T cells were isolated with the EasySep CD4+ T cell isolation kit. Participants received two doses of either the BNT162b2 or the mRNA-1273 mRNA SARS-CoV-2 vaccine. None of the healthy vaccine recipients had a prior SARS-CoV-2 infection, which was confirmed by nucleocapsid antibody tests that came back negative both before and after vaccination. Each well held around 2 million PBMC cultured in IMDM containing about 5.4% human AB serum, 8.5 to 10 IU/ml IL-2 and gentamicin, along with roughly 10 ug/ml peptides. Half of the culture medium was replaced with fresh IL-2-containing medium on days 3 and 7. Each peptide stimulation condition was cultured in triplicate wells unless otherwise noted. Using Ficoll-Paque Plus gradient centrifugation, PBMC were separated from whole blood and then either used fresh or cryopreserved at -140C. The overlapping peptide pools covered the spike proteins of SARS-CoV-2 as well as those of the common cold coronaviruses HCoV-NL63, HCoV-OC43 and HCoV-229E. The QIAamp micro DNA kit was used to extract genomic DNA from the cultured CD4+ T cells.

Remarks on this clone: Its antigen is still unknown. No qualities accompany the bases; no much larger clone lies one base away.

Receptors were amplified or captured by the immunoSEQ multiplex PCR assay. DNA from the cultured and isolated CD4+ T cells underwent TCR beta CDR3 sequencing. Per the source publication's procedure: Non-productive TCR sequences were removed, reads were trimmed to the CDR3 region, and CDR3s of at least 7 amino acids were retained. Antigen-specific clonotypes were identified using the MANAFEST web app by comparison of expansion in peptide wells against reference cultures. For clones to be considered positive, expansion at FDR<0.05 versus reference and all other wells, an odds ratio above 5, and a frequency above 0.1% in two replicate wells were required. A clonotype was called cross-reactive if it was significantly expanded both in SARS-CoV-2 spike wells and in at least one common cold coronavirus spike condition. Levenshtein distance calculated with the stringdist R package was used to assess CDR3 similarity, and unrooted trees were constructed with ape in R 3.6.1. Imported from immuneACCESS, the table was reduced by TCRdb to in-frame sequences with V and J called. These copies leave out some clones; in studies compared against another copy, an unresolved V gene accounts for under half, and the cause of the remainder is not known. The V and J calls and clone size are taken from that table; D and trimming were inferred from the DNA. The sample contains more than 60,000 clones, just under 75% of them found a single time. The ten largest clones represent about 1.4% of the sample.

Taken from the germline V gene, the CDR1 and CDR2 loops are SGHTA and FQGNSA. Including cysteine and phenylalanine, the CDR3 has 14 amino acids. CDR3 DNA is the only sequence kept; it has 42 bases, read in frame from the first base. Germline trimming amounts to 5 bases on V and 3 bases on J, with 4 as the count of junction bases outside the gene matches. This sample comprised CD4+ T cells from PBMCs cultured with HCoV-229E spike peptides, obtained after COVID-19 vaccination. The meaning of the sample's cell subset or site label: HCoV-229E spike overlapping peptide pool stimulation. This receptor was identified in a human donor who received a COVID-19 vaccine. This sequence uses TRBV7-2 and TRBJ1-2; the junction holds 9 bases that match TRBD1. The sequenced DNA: TGTGCCAGCAGCCCCCGACAGGGGGACTATGGCTACACCTTC. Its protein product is CASSPRQGDYGYTF.